A selection of T cell receptor beta chains follows, all from one sample in a study of blood T cell repertoires in COVID-19. Repertoires were generated with immunoSEQ multiplex PCR, while TCRdb's copy carries only in-frame clones and drops some. The data contain roughly 54,000 clones, approximately 85% of them singletons. Sequenced: peripheral blood. All receptors derive from a woman in her sixties or seventies with acute or convalescent COVID-19. Each CDR3 is given with its conserved first and last residue. Each record gives: V gene, clone size, J gene, D gene, CDR3 DNA, CDR3 protein. The D gene is left open where the match is weak. A row's size may be missing; if present it is once, few, many or a size class.

v_call: TRBV19; clone_size: .; j_call: TRBJ1-1; d_call: .; cdr3_nt: TGTGCCAGTAGTACCCTTTTACGGGGAACGAACACTGAAGCTTTCTTT; cdr3_aa: CASSTLLRGTNTEAFF
v_call: TRBV9; clone_size: .; j_call: TRBJ1-6; d_call: .; cdr3_nt: TGTGCCAGCAGCCTCAGACAGACGTCACCCCTCCACTTT; cdr3_aa: CASSLRQTSPLHF
v_call: TRBV2; clone_size: .; j_call: TRBJ1-4; d_call: .; cdr3_nt: TGTGCCAGCAGTAACGGACATACGAAAGAAAAACTGTTTTTT; cdr3_aa: CASSNGHTKEKLFF
v_call: TRBV30; clone_size: .; j_call: TRBJ1-5; d_call: .; cdr3_nt: TGTGCCTGGGGTTTCGGGGGTGGCAATCAGCCCCAGCATTTT; cdr3_aa: CAWGFGGGNQPQHF
v_call: TRBV30; clone_size: .; j_call: TRBJ1-4; d_call: .; cdr3_nt: TGTGCCTGGAGTGGTGAAGGGGAAGGAGAAAAACTGTTTTTT; cdr3_aa: CAWSGEGEGEKLFF
v_call: TRBV2; clone_size: .; j_call: TRBJ2-5; d_call: .; cdr3_nt: TGTGCCAGCAGTGACCGGACATCTATACAAGAGACCCAGTACTTC; cdr3_aa: CASSDRTSIQETQYF
v_call: TRBV6-2/TRBV6-3; clone_size: .; j_call: TRBJ1-1; d_call: .; cdr3_nt: TGTGCCAGCAGTTCTCCCCAGATCACAATGAACACTGAAGCTTTCTTT; cdr3_aa: CASSSPQITMNTEAFF
v_call: TRBV30; clone_size: .; j_call: TRBJ2-1; d_call: .; cdr3_nt: TGTGCCTGGAGTGAAGGCATTAGCCTCTACAATGAGCAGTTCTTC; cdr3_aa: CAWSEGISLYNEQFF
v_call: TRBV24-1; clone_size: .; j_call: TRBJ1-1; d_call: .; cdr3_nt: TGTGCCACCAGTGGAGGGGGGAACACTGAAGCTTTCTTT; cdr3_aa: CATSGGGNTEAFF
v_call: TRBV28; clone_size: .; j_call: TRBJ1-2; d_call: .; cdr3_nt: TGTGCCAGCAGTTTAGGGGCGGGGAACTATGGCTACACCTTC; cdr3_aa: CASSLGAGNYGYTF
v_call: TRBV7-2; clone_size: .; j_call: TRBJ2-2; d_call: TRBD2; cdr3_nt: TGTGCCAGCAGATCGGGGAGGGCCGCGAACACCGGGGAGCTGTTTTTT; cdr3_aa: CASRSGRAANTGELFF
v_call: TRBV28; clone_size: .; j_call: TRBJ1-6; d_call: .; cdr3_nt: TGTGCCAGCAGTTTCGCGAGGGGGATCTACCCCCTCCACTTT; cdr3_aa: CASSFARGIYPLHF
v_call: TRBV30; clone_size: .; j_call: TRBJ1-1; d_call: .; cdr3_nt: TGTGCCTGGAGTGTACATTCGGGACTCCGGAACACTGAAGCTTTCTTT; cdr3_aa: CAWSVHSGLRNTEAFF
v_call: TRBV6-5; clone_size: .; j_call: TRBJ2-3; d_call: TRBD2; cdr3_nt: TGTGCCAGCAGTTCCGCCGGGGGGGGCACAGATACGCAGTATTTT; cdr3_aa: CASSSAGGGTDTQYF
v_call: TRBV2; clone_size: .; j_call: TRBJ1-5; d_call: TRBD1; cdr3_nt: TGTGCCAGCAGAGCCCAATCCGGGACAGACAATCAGCCCCAGCATTTT; cdr3_aa: CASRAQSGTDNQPQHF
v_call: TRBV29-1; clone_size: .; j_call: TRBJ2-1; d_call: TRBD2; cdr3_nt: TGCAGCGTTGATGGTAGGGCTAGCGGGATGGATGAGCAGTTCTTC; cdr3_aa: CSVDGRASGMDEQFF
v_call: TRBV4-2; clone_size: .; j_call: TRBJ1-6; d_call: .; cdr3_nt: TGTGCCAGCAGCCAAGAACTCGGGACACCGAATTCACCCCTCCACTTT; cdr3_aa: CASSQELGTPNSPLHF
v_call: TRBV2; clone_size: .; j_call: TRBJ2-2; d_call: .; cdr3_nt: TGTGCCAGCAGTGAAGGAGTGAACACCGGGGAGCTGTTTTTT; cdr3_aa: CASSEGVNTGELFF
v_call: TRBV28; clone_size: .; j_call: TRBJ1-1; d_call: TRBD1; cdr3_nt: TGTGCCAGCAGTTTAAGTTTAGGGACAGGGAAGACTGAAGCTTTCTTT; cdr3_aa: CASSLSLGTGKTEAFF
v_call: TRBV19; clone_size: .; j_call: TRBJ1-5; d_call: TRBD1; cdr3_nt: TGTGCCACCGTTGACAGGGGTGGCAATCAGCCCCAGCATTTT; cdr3_aa: CATVDRGGNQPQHF
v_call: TRBV19; clone_size: .; j_call: TRBJ1-1; d_call: .; cdr3_nt: TGTGCCAGTACACCTCGAGGTGCCAGGGGAAGCGGTGAAGCTTTCTTT; cdr3_aa: CASTPRGARGSGEAFF
v_call: TRBV12-3/TRBV12-4; clone_size: .; j_call: TRBJ1-5; d_call: .; cdr3_nt: TGTGCCAGCAGTTCACAGGATAGTCAGCCCCAGCATTTT; cdr3_aa: CASSSQDSQPQHF
v_call: TRBV28; clone_size: .; j_call: TRBJ2-3; d_call: .; cdr3_nt: TGTGCCAGCAGCAACAACAGAGATACGCAGTATTTT; cdr3_aa: CASSNNRDTQYF
v_call: TRBV11-2; clone_size: .; j_call: TRBJ1-2; d_call: .; cdr3_nt: TGTGCCAGCTCCAATACAGGGACCAACTATGGCTACACCTTC; cdr3_aa: CASSNTGTNYGYTF
v_call: TRBV7-9; clone_size: .; j_call: TRBJ1-2; d_call: .; cdr3_nt: TGTGCCAGCACCCCGATCGGGATCGGCTACACCTTC; cdr3_aa: CASTPIGIGYTF
v_call: TRBV30; clone_size: .; j_call: TRBJ2-7; d_call: TRBD2; cdr3_nt: TGTGCCTGGAGTGCGGGGGGGAGCTCCTACGAGCAGTACTTC; cdr3_aa: CAWSAGGSSYEQYF
v_call: TRBV27; clone_size: .; j_call: TRBJ1-3; d_call: .; cdr3_nt: TGTGCCAGCAGTTTAAGGGGTCCCCCTGAAAACACCATATATTTT; cdr3_aa: CASSLRGPPENTIYF
v_call: TRBV13; clone_size: .; j_call: TRBJ1-1; d_call: .; cdr3_nt: TGTGCCAGCAGCCCCCCGGGGGTGCGGGGTTACACTGAAGCTTTCTTT; cdr3_aa: CASSPPGVRGYTEAFF
v_call: TRBV5-1; clone_size: .; j_call: TRBJ1-4; d_call: TRBD1; cdr3_nt: TGCGCCAGCAGCGTACAGGGACAGCCTAATGAAAAACTGTTTTTT; cdr3_aa: CASSVQGQPNEKLFF
v_call: TRBV19; clone_size: .; j_call: TRBJ2-2; d_call: TRBD1; cdr3_nt: TGTGCCAGTAGTATAATCGGAGGGACAGGGACGAACACCGGGGAGCTGTTTTTT; cdr3_aa: CASSIIGGTGTNTGELFF
v_call: TRBV6-5; clone_size: .; j_call: TRBJ2-1; d_call: TRBD1; cdr3_nt: TGTGCCAGCAGCGGGACAGGGTTCAATGAGCAGTTCTTC; cdr3_aa: CASSGTGFNEQFF
v_call: TRBV18; clone_size: .; j_call: TRBJ1-1; d_call: .; cdr3_nt: TGTGCCAGCTCGGCCTTGACAAGAATGAACACTGAAGCTTTCTTT; cdr3_aa: CASSALTRMNTEAFF
v_call: TRBV7-6; clone_size: once; j_call: TRBJ2-2; d_call: TRBD2; cdr3_nt: TGTGCCAGCAGCTTAGGGACTAGCGGGCCTAACACCGGGGAGCTGTTTTTT; cdr3_aa: CASSLGTSGPNTGELFF
v_call: TRBV10-3; clone_size: .; j_call: TRBJ2-1; d_call: TRBD1; cdr3_nt: TGTGCCATCAGTGGGGGACAGTTTTGGCAGTTCTTC; cdr3_aa: CAISGGQFWQFF
v_call: TRBV29-1; clone_size: .; j_call: TRBJ2-5; d_call: .; cdr3_nt: TGCAGCGTTGGAGGGCACCAAGAGACCCAGTACTTC; cdr3_aa: CSVGGHQETQYF
v_call: TRBV7-9; clone_size: .; j_call: TRBJ2-5; d_call: .; cdr3_nt: TGTGCCAGCAGCTTAGGGCCAGAGACCCAGTACTTC; cdr3_aa: CASSLGPETQYF
v_call: TRBV30; clone_size: .; j_call: TRBJ1-1; d_call: TRBD1; cdr3_nt: TGTGCCTGGAAAAAAAGGGACAGCATGAACACTGAAGCTTTCTTT; cdr3_aa: CAWKKRDSMNTEAFF
v_call: TRBV6-1; clone_size: .; j_call: TRBJ1-5; d_call: .; cdr3_nt: TGTGCCAGCAGTGAGGGGGGGGGTTATCAGCCCCAGCATTTT; cdr3_aa: CASSEGGGYQPQHF
v_call: TRBV30; clone_size: once; j_call: TRBJ1-2; d_call: .; cdr3_nt: TGTGCCTGGAGCACCCCTAATACAGGGAGCTATGGCTACACCTTC; cdr3_aa: CAWSTPNTGSYGYTF
v_call: TRBV30; clone_size: .; j_call: TRBJ1-2; d_call: .; cdr3_nt: TGTGCCTGGAGTGGCGTAGGAGGGCTAATCTATGGCTACACCTTC; cdr3_aa: CAWSGVGGLIYGYTF
v_call: TRBV2; clone_size: .; j_call: TRBJ1-2; d_call: TRBD1; cdr3_nt: TGTGCCAGCAGTGTCGTGGGACAGGGATCCGACTACACCTTC; cdr3_aa: CASSVVGQGSDYTF
v_call: TRBV6-5; clone_size: .; j_call: TRBJ2-1; d_call: .; cdr3_nt: TGTGCCAGCAGTTACGCGGGCTTTCGGGGCAATGAGCAGTTCTTC; cdr3_aa: CASSYAGFRGNEQFF
v_call: TRBV24-1; clone_size: .; j_call: TRBJ1-5; d_call: TRBD1; cdr3_nt: TGTGCCACCAGTGAGGCGGGACAGGGTCATCAGCCCCAGCATTTT; cdr3_aa: CATSEAGQGHQPQHF